The T cell receptor beta chain under discussion was sequenced for a study of blood T cell repertoires in COVID-19. Method: immunoSEQ multiplex PCR; TCRdb's copy keeps in-frame clones and lacks some. The sample lists under 250,000 clones, around 82% seen once, with 8.2% in the top ten. There are 15 residues in the CDR3. CDR1 and CDR2 from the germline V gene are MNHNS and SASEGT. Deletions cut 0 bases from V and 4 bases from J, with 10 bases between. The source material was peripheral blood. The genes are TRBV6-1 and TRBJ1-3; D ambiguous. The source is a woman between 50 and 59 years old with acute or convalescent COVID-19. CDR3 sequence: CASSEAHSSGNTIYF. CDR3 in DNA: TGTGCCAGCAGTGAAGCGCACAGCTCCGGAAACACCATATATTTT.